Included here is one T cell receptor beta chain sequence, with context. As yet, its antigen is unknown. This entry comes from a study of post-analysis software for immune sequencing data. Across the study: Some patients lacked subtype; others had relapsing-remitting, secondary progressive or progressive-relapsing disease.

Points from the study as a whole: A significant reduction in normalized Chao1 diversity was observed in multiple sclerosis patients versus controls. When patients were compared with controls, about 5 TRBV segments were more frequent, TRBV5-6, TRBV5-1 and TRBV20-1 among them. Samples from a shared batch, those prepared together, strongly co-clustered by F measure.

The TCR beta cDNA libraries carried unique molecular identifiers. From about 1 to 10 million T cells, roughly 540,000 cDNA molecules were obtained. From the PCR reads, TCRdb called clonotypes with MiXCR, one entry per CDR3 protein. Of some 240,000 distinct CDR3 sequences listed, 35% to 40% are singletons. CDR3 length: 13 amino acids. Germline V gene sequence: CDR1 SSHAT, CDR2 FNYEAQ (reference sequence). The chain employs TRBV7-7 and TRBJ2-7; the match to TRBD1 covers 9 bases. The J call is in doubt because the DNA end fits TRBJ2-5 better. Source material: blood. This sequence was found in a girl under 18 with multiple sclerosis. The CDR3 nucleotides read TGTGCCAGCAGCGAGGGACAGGGTCAGACCCAGTACTTC. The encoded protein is CASSEGQGQTQYF.